This TCR beta chain appears in the sequencing data of a study of T cells in Graves' hyperthyroidism and ophthalmopathy (dated 2019 in TCRdb). About the full investigation: Peripheral blood samples were taken at initial diagnosis, before any treatment was given. A discovery cohort of about a hundred patients, 43 with Graves' ophthalmopathy and under 60 with stable Graves' hyperthyroidism, was used to find distinguishing TCR V-J signatures. Prospective prediction of ophthalmopathy was tested in an independent validation cohort consisting of 18 to 20 hyperthyroidism patients and approximately 16 patients who later progressed to ophthalmopathy. The roughly 91 discovery patients were randomly divided into training and test sets at a 7:3 ratio. Thyroid tissue and blood T-cell repertoires from about six Graves' hyperthyroidism patients were also compared in the study. Once sampling was done, hyperthyroidism patients were given methimazole at a starting dose of 30 mg daily, whereas ophthalmopathy patients were given high-dose intravenous methylprednisolone. The paper reports TCR Vbeta CDR3 sequencing of fewer than 150 peripheral blood samples: approximately 43 ophthalmopathy, fewer than 80 hyperthyroidism and approximately 17 progressor patients. General study outcomes and caveats: In validation, the model predicted progression to ophthalmopathy a median of about 6.8 months before onset, with over 55% sensitivity and about 75% specificity. Ophthalmopathy was separated from stable hyperthyroidism by a 13 V-J signature model, with 85% to 90% sensitivity and roughly 81% specificity obtained in cross-validation and 80%/75% obtained in testing. Blood samples also contained most of the expanded thyroid clonotypes (frequency above 0.001), which suggests that blood repertoires may reflect thyroid immune responses. Sample size was not statistically predetermined, and investigators were not blinded to group allocation.

CDR1 and CDR2 are read off the germline V gene as KGHSH and LQKENI. Inclusive of the bounding cysteine and phenylalanine, the CDR3 is 15 residues long. Only the CDR3 DNA stays, 45 bases, in frame from base 1. The junction carries 11 bases between V and J, which are trimmed by 3 bases and 0 bases respectively. The TCR beta CDR3 regions were amplified from the RNA transcripts. A first-round RT-PCR of the TCR CDR3 used the HTBI primer set with the Qiagen OneStep RT-PCR kit. Libraries were constructed in a second round of multiplex PCR, after which size selection and purification were carried out. The libraries were sequenced on an Illumina HiSeq2000 using paired-end 100 bp reads. In the paper's pipeline: Raw data were processed with SOAPnuke, discarding reads with adapters, uncalled bases, mean Phred below 15, or no exact constant-primer or identifier match. COPE v1.2.5 was used to merge the high-quality paired reads, and each unique nucleotide sequence was defined as a clonotype. Clonotypes were aligned to IMGT TRBV, TRBD and TRBJ reference segments using MiTCR v1.1. Only V-J combinations with frequency above 0.0001, covering 99% to 99.2% of repertoires, were analysed. The TCS score was defined as the ratio of F50 (clonal expansion) to E x V (chaos), calculated using BLOSUM62-based TCRdist between CDR3 peptides within each V-J. Welch's t-statistics and random forest reduced around 510 V-J features to roughly 13, which were used in a naive Bayes classifier (R e1071). TCRdb trimmed the raw reads at Q25, called clones with MiXCR and kept productive beta chains. Identical CDR3 proteins give one entry, which carries the most common genes and DNA. The V and J calls were not made by the authors but by TCRdb's processing. In all, the sample holds approximately 520,000 distinct CDR3 sequences, and under 25% of those were seen once. In total, the top ten clones hold about 26% of the sample.

Concerning this clonotype: Its antigen target is currently unknown. No clone much larger than this one lies a single base away; base qualities are absent.

A patient counted as having stable Graves' hyperthyroidism if no progression to ophthalmopathy occurred over 18 months of follow-up. Hyperthyroidism patients were aged 18 to 65 years and newly diagnosed, with disease duration of less than 2 months. Patients with uncontrolled infections, other autoimmune diseases, pregnancy or lactation were excluded. Diagnoses relied on clinical symptoms, serum thyroxine and TRAb, thyroid ultrasound and orbital computed tomography. Ficoll-Paque density gradient centrifugation was used to isolate PBMCs from around 10 ml of fresh peripheral blood. Trizol reagent was used to extract total RNA, and RNA quality was then checked on an Agilent 2100 Bioanalyzer.

The sequence was obtained from a man aged 18 to 29 with Graves' hyperthyroidism. Specimen: blood. The rearrangement combines TRBV18 with TRBJ1-1; a tentative D match to TRBD1 spans 5 bases. The CDR3 region reads CASSPQGFMNTEAFF. The sequence in DNA is TGTGCCAGCTCACCGCAGGGTTTTATGAACACTGAAGCTTTCTTT.